The clone carrying this T cell receptor beta chain was counted a few times. The PCR contained 60 Vbeta and 13 Jbeta primers. This table comes from immunoSEQ multiplex PCR, and its TCRdb copy is limited to in-frame clones, with some not included. The profile covers some 180,000 clones, with 9.5% appearing a single time and less than 1.5% taken by the ten largest. V was pared by 4 bases and J by 5 bases, with 20 bases between. The CDR3 covers 16 residues. CDR1 is MGHRA, CDR2 YSYEKL, per germline. The record originates from a study of cytomegalovirus exposure and HLA in healthy donors. The rearrangement uses TRBV4-1 and TRBJ2-5, with a weak D call TRBD2 (5 bases). Sequenced input: PBMCs. The clonotype comes from a woman aged 30 to 39 in good health and CMV-seropositive. The DNA for the CDR3 is TGCGCCAGCAGCCTTCATACTTCCGGGGTCCGGGAGACCCAGTACTTC. Amino acid sequence: CASSLHTSGVRETQYF.